This TCR beta chain was sequenced in a study of response to subunit inactivated influenza vaccine. The table lists this clonotype with many counts. Its specificity is not known. Each CDR3 protein gets one entry after TCRdb re-called the RT-PCR reads with MiXCR. The sample shows about 500,000 distinct CDR3 sequences, under 8.5% of them seen only once. Notes on the study in general: A suggestion made by the authors is that each seasonal influenza vaccination recruits few new T cells.

From germline, CDR1 is SEHNR and CDR2 FQNEAQ (reference sequence). This CDR3 comprises 16 residues. Trimming stripped 1 base from V and 2 bases from J, with 12 bases between. The source is a man between 50 and 75 years old who received an inactivated influenza vaccine. Here the sequenced sample was PBMCs from blood, taken 23 months after vaccination. This sequence joins TRBV7-9 and TRBJ2-1; D uncertain. CDR3 coding DNA: TGTGCCAGCAGCTTAGATCCGGGTACGCCCTACAATGAGCAGTTCTTC. Its protein is CASSLDPGTPYNEQFF.